The source of this T cell receptor beta chain is a study of blood T cell repertoires in COVID-19. In its sample, this clone was seen a few times. Profiling relied on immunoSEQ multiplex PCR, and the TCRdb table lists in-frame clones only, not all of them. The sample lists 130,000 or so clones; roughly 80% were seen once. The CDR3 length is 15 residues. Germline trimming cut 6 bases from V and 2 bases from J; bases unmatched to any gene: 6. Per germline, CDR1 ENHRY and CDR2 SYGVKD. This sequence originates from a woman aged 60 to 75 with acute or convalescent COVID-19. Sequenced sample: peripheral blood. The chain joins TRBV10-3 to TRBJ2-3; 9 bases are shared with TRBD1. The CDR3 nucleotides are TGTGCCATCAGCCTCGGGACAGGGCCCACAGATACGCAGTATTTT. Its protein product is CAISLGTGPTDTQYF.